The T cell receptor (beta chain) described here comes from a study of cytomegalovirus exposure and HLA in healthy donors. PCR was performed using 60 Vbeta and 13 Jbeta primers. Measured with immunoSEQ multiplex PCR; TCRdb has only the in-frame clones, and not every one. This sample has roughly 170,000 clones; under 90% occur once, and the top ten carry about 1.6%. The CDR3 totals 14 residues. Trimming took off 1 base at V and 5 bases at J, with 11 bases between the two ends. The germline gives CDR1 SGHRS, CDR2 YFSETQ. The sequenced sample consisted of PBMCs. The chain links TRBV5-1 to TRBJ2-3, with a possible D match to TRBD1 (6 bases). The clonotype was recovered from a male donor in good health and CMV-seronegative. The DNA of the CDR3 is TGCGCCAGCAGCTTGACACAGGGTCGAGATACGCAGTATTTT. It codes for CASSLTQGRDTQYF.